The clone carrying this T cell receptor (beta chain) came up many times. Antigen: not known. This entry belongs to a study of T cells after yellow fever vaccination. Findings and caveats of the study: When the response was secondary, it was weaker but reached its peak faster, day 5 versus 15. Detected again after the booster were most primary-vaccination clones, at 95% to 97% CD4 and roughly 88% CD8.

The CDR3 contains 14 residues. After removal of 5 bases from V and 9 bases from J, the junction contained 10 bases not matched to a gene. The V gene's germline CDR1 is MNHEY and CDR2 SVGEGT. UMIs and a universal primer site were added when TCR cDNA was made by 5'RACE template switching. One entry per CDR3 protein, called by TCRdb with MiXCR from the 5' RACE reads. The sample includes 300,000 to 450,000 distinct CDR3 sequences, around 6.4% seen only once; the top ten take roughly 15%. The clonotype comes from a man aged 30 to 45 who received the YFV17D yellow fever vaccine. The chain uses TRBV6-2 or TRBV6-3 and TRBJ1-5; 7 nucleotides match TRBD1. This specimen was PBMCs, taken 5 days after the yellow fever booster vaccination. CDR3 loop: CASSNGQEWTPQHF. CDR3 in DNA: TGTGCCAGCAGTAACGGACAGGAATGGACGCCCCAGCATTTT.